This is a list of T cell receptor beta chains from one sample in a study of blood T cell repertoires in COVID-19. Libraries were prepared by immunoSEQ multiplex PCR; TCRdb keeps only in-frame clonotypes and omits some of them. The sample holds more than 60,000 clones, roughly 89% seen once. Specimen: peripheral blood. These receptors came from a man in his fifties with acute or convalescent COVID-19. Each CDR3 is given with its conserved first and last residue. Each record gives: D gene, J gene, V gene, CDR3 protein, CDR3 DNA. The D gene is left open where the match is weak.

TRBD1	TRBJ1-1	TRBV19	CASRPQGGSTEAFF	TGTGCCAGTAGACCCCAGGGGGGCAGCACTGAAGCTTTCTTT
NA	TRBJ2-3	TRBV6-4	CASTLQAGITDTQYF	TGTGCCAGCACCCTCCAGGCGGGAATCACAGATACGCAGTATTTT
TRBD2	TRBJ2-3	TRBV25-1	CASTLGGTDTQYF	TGTGCCAGCACCTTGGGGGGGACAGATACGCAGTATTTT
TRBD2	TRBJ2-3	TRBV19	CASTPSGSSTDTQYF	TGTGCCAGCACCCCTAGCGGATCCAGCACAGATACGCAGTATTTT
NA	TRBJ2-2	TRBV11-2	CASSLAGNGELFF	TGTGCCAGCAGCTTAGCCGGTAACGGGGAGCTGTTTTTT
TRBD1	TRBJ1-2	TRBV6-1	CASSEDKTGTNYGYTF	TGTGCCAGCAGTGAAGACAAGACAGGGACGAACTATGGCTACACCTTC
NA	TRBJ1-2	TRBV4-3	CASSPTGGNYGYTF	TGCGCCAGCAGCCCAACGGGAGGTAACTATGGCTACACCTTC
NA	TRBJ2-1	TRBV28	CASSSTRNEQFF	TGTGCCAGCAGTTCGACTAGAAATGAGCAGTTCTTC
TRBD2	TRBJ2-7	TRBV28	CASSPPRGGEQYF	TGTGCCAGCAGCCCGCCCCGGGGGGGGGAGCAGTACTTC
NA	TRBJ1-3	TRBV30	CAWSLSTGASGNTIYF	TGTGCCTGGAGTTTATCAACAGGCGCCTCTGGAAACACCATATATTTT
TRBD2	TRBJ2-5	TRBV19	CASSIGAGGPEETQYF	TGTGCCAGTAGTATAGGAGCGGGAGGGCCGGAAGAGACCCAGTACTTC